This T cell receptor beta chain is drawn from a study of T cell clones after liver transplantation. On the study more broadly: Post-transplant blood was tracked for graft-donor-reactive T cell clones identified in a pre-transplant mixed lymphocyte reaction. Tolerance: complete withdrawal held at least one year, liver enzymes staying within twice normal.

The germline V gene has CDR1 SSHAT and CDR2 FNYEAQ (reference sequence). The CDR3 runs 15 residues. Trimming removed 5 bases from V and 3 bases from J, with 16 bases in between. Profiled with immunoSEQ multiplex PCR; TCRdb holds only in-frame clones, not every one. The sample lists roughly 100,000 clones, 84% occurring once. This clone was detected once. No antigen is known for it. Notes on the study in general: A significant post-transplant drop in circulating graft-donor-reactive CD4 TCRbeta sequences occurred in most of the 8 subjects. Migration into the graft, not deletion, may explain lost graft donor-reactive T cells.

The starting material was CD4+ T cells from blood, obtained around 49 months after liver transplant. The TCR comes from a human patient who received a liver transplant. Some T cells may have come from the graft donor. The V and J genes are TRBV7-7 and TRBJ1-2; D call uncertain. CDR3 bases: TGTGCCAGCAGCATGAACGGGGATGACGACTATGGCTACACCTTC. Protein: CASSMNGDDDYGYTF.